One and the same sample provided the 17 T cell receptor beta chains below, sequenced in a study of spatial heterogeneity in lung cancer. Study conclusions and caveats: Tumors with more nonsynonymous mutations had more expanded intratumoral alpha and beta TCRs.

No cognate antigen is known for these TCRs. This sample's time point: sample taken at primary tumor resection. TCRdb re-analysed the 5' RACE reads in MiXCR, keeping a single row per CDR3 protein. The sample has about 4,000 distinct CDR3 sequences; about two fifths are singletons. The sequenced sample was lung tumor tissue, obtained at surgery. These receptor sequences come from a male donor with early-stage non-small cell lung cancer.

This clonotype rates as medium-sized. This chain joins TRBV7-9 and TRBJ2-1; tentative D call: TRBD1 (5 bases). The CDR3 is made up of 16 amino acids. The germline V gene encodes CDR1 SEHNR and CDR2 FQNEAQ (reference sequence). V was trimmed by 3 bases and J by 10 bases, leaving 22 bases between them. Here the CDR3 DNA reads TGTGCCAGCAGCTTTTCCAGGGTAGGAAGTTTAGGAGAGCAGTTCTTC. Translation: CASSFSRVGSLGEQFF.

This clonotype counts as large. In DNA, the CDR3 is TGTGCCAGCAGTTTAGTCACCGGGGAGCTGTTTTTT. As protein: CASSLVTGELFF. The chain employs TRBV12-3 or TRBV12-4 and TRBJ2-2; D unclear. The CDR3 length is 12 residues. Trimming took 1 base from V and 4 from J, leaving 1 base between them.

This chain links TRBV7-6 with TRBJ2-1; 7 positions agree with TRBD2. This CDR3 region has 17 residues. Trimming removed 1 base from V and 3 bases from J; junction bases left unmatched: 9. Looked up from germline, CDR1 is SGHVS and CDR2 is FNYEAQ. CDR3 bases: TGTGCCAGCAGCTTAGAGATGGGGACTACATACTACAATGAGCAGTTCTTC. Residues: CASSLEMGTTYYNEQFF.

J is TRBJ2-2 and V is TRBV12-5; D may be TRBD1 (6 bases). The germline V gene has CDR1 LGHNT and CDR2 FRNRAP. V was shortened by 5 bases and J by 2 bases, with 12 bases between the two germline ends. The CDR3 has 15 amino acids. CDR3 in amino acids: CASGLTGTNTGELFF. CDR3 bases: TGTGCTAGTGGTCTGACCGGGACAAACACCGGGGAGCTGTTTTTT.

V usage is TRBV7-8 and J usage is TRBJ2-2, with 7 bases lining up with TRBD2. The J segment lost 6 bases and the V segment lost 6 bases, leaving 4 bases of the junction unmatched. Germline-derived CDR1 and CDR2 are SGHVS and FQNEAQ. The CDR3 contains 13 residues. The CDR3 sequence: CASRSLAAGELFF. DNA for the CDR3: TGTGCCAGCAGATCTCTAGCGGCCGGGGAGCTGTTTTTT.

A few counts support this clonotype. The V gene is TRBV20-1, the J gene TRBJ2-1; D is possibly TRBD1 or TRBD2 (6 bases each). Trimming removed 3 bases from V and 5 bases from J, with 11 bases in between. The CDR3 sequence is 13 residues long. Germline-derived CDR1 and CDR2 are DFQATT and SNEGSKA (reference sequence). In DNA form, the CDR3 reads TGCAGTGCTAGTGGGGGGCCCAACAATGAGCAGTTCTTC. Encoded protein: CSASGGPNNEQFF.

The chain links TRBV12-3 or TRBV12-4 to TRBJ2-3; D could derive from TRBD1 or TRBD2 (5 bases each). The CDR3 runs to 16 residues. The ends were cut back, 6 bases at V and 2 bases at J, with 18 bases in the middle. The CDR3 DNA is TGTGCCAGCAGCCCCGGGGCAGGAAGACACACAGATACGCAGTATTTT. Its translation: CASSPGAGRHTDTQYF.

In this sample, this clonotype is medium-sized. CDR3 residues: CASSQFTGSNEKLFF. The CDR3 bases are TGTGCCAGCAGCCAATTCACAGGAAGTAATGAAAAACTGTTTTTT. The V gene is TRBV3-1, the J gene TRBJ1-4, with D possibly being TRBD1 (5 bases). Germline CDR1 reads LGHDT; CDR2 reads YNNKEL (reference sequence). V dropped 2 bases and J dropped 4 bases, with 11 bases sitting between them. The CDR3 extends over 15 amino acids.

The chain has TRBV7-2 and TRBJ2-5; D perhaps matches TRBD2 (5 bases). V dropped 5 bases and J dropped 1 base, with 14 bases sitting between them. CDR1 is SGHTA and CDR2 is FQGNSA in the germline V gene. The CDR3 has 15 amino acids. The CDR3 DNA sequence: TGTGCCAGCAGCACCCGACTACAGCCCCAAGAGACCCAGTACTTC. The encoded protein is CASSTRLQPQETQYF.

The chain links TRBV6-4 to TRBJ1-5; D gene uncertain. CDR3 size: 13 residues. The germline CDR1 and CDR2 sequences are MRHNA and SNTAGT. Trimming shortened V by 4 bases and J by 7 bases, and 11 bases separated the two germline ends. This chain's CDR3 is CASSVWGGQPQHF. The CDR3 nucleotides are TGTGCCAGCAGTGTGTGGGGTGGCCAGCCCCAGCATTTT.

This clonotype was detected once. The J gene is TRBJ2-2, the V gene TRBV11-2; D perhaps matches TRBD1 (5 bases). The CDR3 runs 14 residues. V lost 0 bases to trimming and J lost 9 bases, with 11 bases between them. CDR1 is SGHAT and CDR2 is FQNNGV in the germline V gene. The CDR3 loop reads CASSLETALRELFF. The DNA for the CDR3 is TGTGCCAGCAGCTTAGAGACAGCCCTTCGGGAGCTGTTTTTT.

The V gene is TRBV9, the J gene TRBJ2-3; D perhaps matches TRBD2 (5 bases). From germline, CDR1 is SGDLS and CDR2 YYNGEE. Trimming removed 2 bases at V and 2 bases at J, with 6 bases between. This CDR3 is 13 amino acids long. Written as DNA, the CDR3 is TGTGCCAGCAGCGTCGGACTCACAGATACGCAGTATTTT. This codes for CASSVGLTDTQYF.

By sample fraction, this clonotype is medium-sized. This rearrangement joins TRBV4-1 to TRBJ2-1; TRBD1 or TRBD2 may be the D gene (5 bases each). Germline V gives CDR1 MGHRA, CDR2 YSYEKL. Trimming removed 0 bases at V and 0 bases at J, with 9 bases between. The CDR3 is made up of 16 amino acids. The CDR3 protein is CASSQDHGTSYNEQFF. Written as DNA, the CDR3 is TGCGCCAGCAGCCAAGATCACGGGACCTCCTACAATGAGCAGTTCTTC.

This chain uses TRBV6-6 with TRBJ2-7; D is uncertain. The CDR3 loop spans 15 amino acids. With 6 bases removed from V and 0 bases from J, the gap between germline ends came to 15 bases. Germline V gene data show CDR1 as MNHNY and CDR2 as SVGAGI (reference sequence). CDR3 protein: CASSYQAPLSYEQYF. In DNA form, the CDR3 reads TGTGCCAGCAGCTACCAGGCTCCTCTCTCCTACGAGCAGTACTTC.

This clonotype was seen a few times. The chain couples TRBV7-9 to TRBJ2-3, with 13 positions matching TRBD2. Trimming at V came to 3 bases and at J to 1 base, leaving 10 bases not matched to a gene. Per germline, CDR1 SEHNR and CDR2 FQNEAQ (reference sequence). The length of the CDR3 is 19 residues. In nucleotides, the CDR3 is TGTGCCAGCAGCTTCTACGGACTAGCGGGAGTATGGGGCACAGATACGCAGTATTTT. This gives the protein CASSFYGLAGVWGTDTQYF.

This clonotype has just a few counts. The gene calls are TRBV7-9 and TRBJ2-1; D is unclear. V lost 2 bases, J lost 8 bases, and 10 bases lay in between. The CDR3 length is 13 residues. Germline assignment: CDR1 SEHNR and CDR2 FQNEAQ (reference sequence). DNA for the CDR3: TGTGCCAGCAGCTTAATGGCGGCGGATGAGCAGTTCTTC. Its protein product is CASSLMAADEQFF.

The chain carries TRBV5-4 and TRBJ2-7, with D unclear. The CDR3 runs 15 residues. Trimming removed 0 bases at V and 3 bases at J, with 13 bases between. The germline V gene has CDR1 SGHNT and CDR2 YYREEE (reference sequence). Here the CDR3 DNA reads TGTGCCAGCAGCTTGGAAGGTTTCTCGAACTACGAGCAGTACTTC. It codes for CASSLEGFSNYEQYF.